The 22 T cell receptor beta chains presented below share a single source sample, sequenced in a study of CD8 T cells in Susac syndrome (dated by TCRdb to the late 2010s). The method was the immunoSEQ multiplex PCR assay. RNA was extracted using the RNeasy kit, and about 0.45 to 1 ug of the RNA was reverse transcribed with random hexamers. The public reads were quality trimmed at Q25 with fastp and then assembled into clones with MiXCR by TCRdb, keeping productive beta chains. Identical CDR3 proteins give one entry, which carries the most common genes and DNA. The sample table contains 100,000 to 150,000 distinct CDR3 sequences; only one count was recorded for 93% of them. Of the sample, roughly 0.29% falls within the top ten clones. Sequenced: CD8+ T cells from PBMCs. The receptors were gathered from a human donor with multiple sclerosis.

The genes are TRBV27 and TRBJ2-1; D not resolved. Germline V gene lookup returns CDR1 MNHEY and CDR2 SMNVEV (reference sequence). This CDR3 region has 14 residues. Trimming removed 4 bases from V and 7 bases from J, with 14 bases in between. CDR3 residues: CASSSVGWRNEQFF. The CDR3, as DNA: TGTGCCAGCAGTTCGGTGGGATGGCGGAATGAGCAGTTCTTC.

CDR3 protein: CASSPTSNQPQHF. In DNA form, the CDR3 reads TGTGCCAGCAGCCCGACTAGCAATCAGCCCCAGCATTTT. J is TRBJ1-5 and V is TRBV7-9, with D unresolved. The CDR3 consists of 13 residues. Germline-derived CDR1 and CDR2 are SEHNR and FQNEAQ (reference sequence). Trimming removed 5 bases at V and 0 bases at J, with 5 bases between.

This clonotype was seen a single time. V gene TRBV27 combines with J gene TRBJ1-2; D possibly corresponds to TRBD1 (5 bases). Germline loops: CDR1 MNHEY, CDR2 SMNVEV (reference sequence). Trimming took off 3 bases at V and 8 bases at J, with 10 bases between the two ends. This CDR3 has 12 amino acids. CDR3 region: CASSFQGGGYTF. The CDR3 DNA follows: TGTGCCAGCAGTTTCCAGGGTGGCGGCTACACCTTC.

A single count supports this clonotype. The genes are TRBV7-9 and TRBJ2-3, with 12 bases identical to TRBD2. With 11 bases clipped from V and 4 bases from J, the junction kept 10 bases outside the gene matches. Germline lookup yields CDR1 SEHNR and CDR2 FQNEAQ (reference sequence). The CDR3 consists of 15 residues. The CDR3 nucleotides read TGTGCCTCACGAACCGGGACTAGCGGGTCAGATACGCAGTATTTT. Translating it yields CASRTGTSGSDTQYF.

The chain carries TRBV19 and TRBJ2-3, with 7 positions matching TRBD1. The CDR3 extends over 12 amino acids. Germline lookup yields CDR1 LNHDA and CDR2 SQIVND (reference sequence). The ends lost 10 bases at V and 3 bases at J; junction bases unmatched: 4. The CDR3 DNA sequence: TGTGCCACCCAGGACAGGACAGATACGCAGTATTTT. Translation gives CATQDRTDTQYF.

The chain links TRBV7-8 to TRBJ1-1; D ambiguous. Germline V gene lookup returns CDR1 SGHVS and CDR2 FQNEAQ. This CDR3 is built from 13 residues. V was shortened by 1 base and J by 5 bases, with 8 bases between the two germline ends. This CDR3 reads CASSLERHTEAFF. In nucleotides, the CDR3 is TGTGCCAGCAGCTTAGAAAGACATACTGAAGCTTTCTTT.

The chain uses TRBV29-1 and TRBJ2-2; D uncertain. This CDR3 is 10 amino acids long. Germline V gene lookup returns CDR1 SQVTM and CDR2 ANQGSEA. Trimming removed 3 bases at V and 6 bases at J, with 2 bases between. The CDR3 bases are TGCAGCGTTGATTCCGGGGAGCTGTTTTTT. It encodes CSVDSGELFF.

The rearrangement links TRBV2 to TRBJ1-1, with D possibly being TRBD1 (5 bases). Germline-derived CDR1 and CDR2 are SNHLY and FYNNEI. V lost 1 base and J lost 0, with 15 bases in between. This CDR3 comprises 17 residues. CDR3 sequence: CASSEGGILPLNTEAFF. In nucleotides, the CDR3 is TGTGCCAGCAGTGAAGGGGGCATCCTACCACTGAACACTGAAGCTTTCTTT.

The chain employs TRBV7-6 and TRBJ2-5; D is unclear. The germline V and J ends were trimmed by 3 bases and 4 bases, with 15 bases remaining between them. CDR3 length: 15 amino acids. Germline values: CDR1 SGHVS, CDR2 FNYEAQ. The CDR3 sequence is CASSLIRGNLETQYF. In DNA form, the CDR3 reads TGTGCCAGCAGCTTGATTCGTGGCAACTTAGAGACCCAGTACTTC.

The V call is TRBV7-3, the J call TRBJ1-1; perhaps TRBD1 as D (5 bases). The CDR3 length is 14 residues. Germline loops: CDR1 SGHTA, CDR2 FQGTGA. With 5 bases removed from V and 1 base from J, the gap between germline ends came to 11 bases. The CDR3 reads CASSLLRGNTEAFF. The DNA of the CDR3 is TGTGCCAGCAGCCTACTGAGGGGGAACACTGAAGCTTTCTTT.

The chain links TRBV5-4 to TRBJ2-5; 14 positions match TRBD2. V dropped 5 bases and J dropped 5; count of bases not matched to a gene: 8. The CDR3 runs 16 residues. CDR1 and CDR2 from the germline V gene are SGHNT and YYREEE (reference sequence). The CDR3, as DNA: TGTGCCAGCAGGGAAGGGACTAGCGGGGGTCTGGAGACCCAGTACTTC. Its protein product is CASREGTSGGLETQYF.

The chain recombines TRBV9 with TRBJ1-2; 9 bases line up with TRBD1. CDR3 length equals 17 residues. After removal of 4 bases from V and 2 bases from J, the junction contained 12 bases not matched to a gene. The germline V gene has CDR1 SGDLS and CDR2 YYNGEE. In DNA, the CDR3 is TGTGCCAGCAGCCTTGGGACAGGGTCACGATTGAACTATGGCTACACCTTC. This encodes CASSLGTGSRLNYGYTF.

V is TRBV25-1 and J is TRBJ2-2; possible D gene TRBD2, 6 bases. The ends were cut back, 6 bases at V and 6 bases at J, with 17 bases in the middle. Per germline, CDR1 MGHDK and CDR2 SYGVNS. The CDR3 spans 15 residues. The CDR3 loop is CASRPGGLTAGELFF. Written as DNA, the CDR3 is TGTGCCAGCAGGCCCGGGGGACTGACTGCCGGGGAGCTGTTTTTT. Supplemented by reference TRBV25-1 and TRBJ2-2, the full variable domain reads EADIYQTPRYLVIGTGKKITLECSQTMGHDKMYWYQQDPGMELHLIHYSYGVNSTEKGDLSSESTVSRIRTEHFPLTLESARPSHTSQYLCASRPGGLTAGELFFGEGSRLTVL.

The genes are TRBV6-5 and TRBJ1-1; D gene uncertain. The CDR3 loop spans 12 amino acids. Germline assignment: CDR1 MNHEY and CDR2 SVGAGI. V was shortened by 7 bases and J by 1 base, with 7 bases between the two germline ends. CDR3: CASNRPNTEAFF. The CDR3 coding sequence is TGTGCCAGCAACCGTCCGAACACTGAAGCTTTCTTT.

V is TRBV13 and J is TRBJ2-7; D is possibly TRBD1 or TRBD2 (5 bases each). This CDR3 region has 18 residues. Germline V CDR1 and CDR2: PRHDT, FYEKMQ (reference sequence). V was pared by 0 bases and J by 1 base, with 19 bases between. CDR3 DNA: TGTGCCAGCAGCTTAGGCCGGCGAGGGGCGTGGGGGTCCTACGAGCAGTACGTC. Protein sequence: CASSLGRRGAWGSYEQYV.

The genes are TRBV10-3 and TRBJ2-1; D is perhaps TRBD1 or TRBD2 (6 bases each). The CDR3 extends over 16 amino acids. Looked up from germline, CDR1 is ENHRY and CDR2 is SYGVKD. The V end was cut by 0 bases, the J end by 8 bases, with 17 bases between. The CDR3 coding sequence is TGTGCCATCAGTGAGTCCGGCGGCAGGGGAGGCCATGAGCAGTTCTTC. Residues: CAISESGGRGGHEQFF.

The chain couples TRBV9 to TRBJ1-2; 9 bases agree with TRBD1. The germline V gene has CDR1 SGDLS and CDR2 YYNGEE. The CDR3 extends over 15 amino acids. V lost 3 bases, J lost 4 bases, and 7 bases stayed unmatched. CDR3 protein: CASSADRGMTYGYTF. In DNA form, the CDR3 reads TGTGCCAGCAGCGCGGACAGGGGTATGACCTATGGCTACACCTTC.

The chain's CDR3 is CATSPGPGSQPQHF. The DNA of the CDR3 is TGTGCCACCAGCCCTGGGCCAGGGTCTCAGCCCCAGCATTTT. The chain employs TRBV15 and TRBJ1-5; maybe TRBD1 (5 bases). The CDR3 is made up of 14 amino acids. V was cut by 5 bases and J by 6 bases, with 14 bases left in between. Germline-derived CDR1 and CDR2 are LNHNV and YYDKDF (reference sequence).

The V call is TRBV9, the J call TRBJ1-4; unclear D gene. The germline CDR1 and CDR2 sequences are SGDLS and YYNGEE. The CDR3 spans 13 residues. The germline V and J ends were trimmed by 3 bases and 8 bases, with 11 bases remaining between them. This chain's CDR3 is CASSGERSEKLFF. Written as DNA, the CDR3 is TGTGCCAGCAGCGGTGAGCGGTCAGAAAAACTGTTTTTT. The full variable domain, in which reference TRBV9 and TRBJ1-4 provide the parts outside the CDR3, is DSGVTQTPKHLITATGQRVTLRCSPRSGDLSVYWYQQSLDQGLQFLIQYYNGEERAKGNILERFSAQQFPDLHSELNLSSLELGDSALYFCASSGERSEKLFFGSGTQLSVL.

The chain links TRBV4-1 to TRBJ2-1, with D uncertain. V was cut by 0 bases and J by 8 bases, with 5 bases left in between. Germline-derived CDR1 and CDR2 are MGHRA and YSYEKL. The CDR3 runs 12 residues. CDR3 DNA: TGCGCCAGCAGCCAAGATTCGTATGAGCAGTTCTTC. Translating gives CASSQDSYEQFF.

The chain employs TRBV11-2 and TRBJ1-6; TRBD1 matches at 9 bases. Trimming at V came to 5 bases and at J to 10 bases, leaving 6 bases not matched to a gene. The CDR3 covers 14 residues. The V gene's germline CDR1 is SGHAT and CDR2 FQNNGV. The CDR3 DNA reads as TGTGCCAGCAGCAATACAGGGGGCGGGTCACCCCTCCACTTT. Amino acid sequence: CASSNTGGGSPLHF.

The rearrangement uses TRBV2 and TRBJ2-5, with 7 bases aligning to TRBD1. Germline V gene data show CDR1 as SNHLY and CDR2 as FYNNEI. Unmatched junction bases numbered 12, after V lost 5 bases and J lost 3 bases. The CDR3 length is 16 residues. CDR3 DNA sequence: TGTGCCAGCAGTTCCGTTATCCGGGACAGAGAAGAGACCCAGTACTTC. Protein product: CASSSVIRDREETQYF.